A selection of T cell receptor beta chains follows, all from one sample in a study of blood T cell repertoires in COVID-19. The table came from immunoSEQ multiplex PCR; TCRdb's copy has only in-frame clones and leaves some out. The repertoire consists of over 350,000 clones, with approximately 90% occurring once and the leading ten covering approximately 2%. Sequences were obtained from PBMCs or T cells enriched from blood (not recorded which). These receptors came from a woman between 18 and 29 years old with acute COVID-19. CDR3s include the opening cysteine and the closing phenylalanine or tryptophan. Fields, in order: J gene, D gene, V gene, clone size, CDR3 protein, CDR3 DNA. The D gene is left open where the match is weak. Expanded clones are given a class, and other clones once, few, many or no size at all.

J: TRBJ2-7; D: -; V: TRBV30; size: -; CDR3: CAWSELFSEQYF; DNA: TGTGCCTGGAGTGAACTTTTTAGCGAGCAGTACTTC
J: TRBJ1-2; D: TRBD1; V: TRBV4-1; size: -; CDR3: CASRPTGGTGYTF; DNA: TGCGCCAGCAGGCCGACAGGGGGAACAGGCTACACCTTC
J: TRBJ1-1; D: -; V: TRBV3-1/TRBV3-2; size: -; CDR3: CASSQVRGRLNTEAFF; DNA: TGTGCCAGCAGCCAAGTTAGAGGTCGGTTGAACACTGAAGCTTTCTTT
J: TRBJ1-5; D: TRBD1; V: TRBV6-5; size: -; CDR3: CASRRDRGTQPQHF; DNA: TGTGCCAGCAGGCGGGACAGGGGGACACAGCCCCAGCATTTT
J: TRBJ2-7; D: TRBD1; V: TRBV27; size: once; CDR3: CASSLLRTGYEQYF; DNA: TGTGCCAGCAGTTTACTCCGGACAGGGTACGAGCAGTACTTC
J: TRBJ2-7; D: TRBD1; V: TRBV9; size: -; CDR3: CASSPGQGYEQYF; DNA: TGTGCCAGCAGCCCAGGACAGGGGTACGAGCAGTACTTC
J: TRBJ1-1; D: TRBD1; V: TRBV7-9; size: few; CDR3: CASSLTGYAAEAFF; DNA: TGTGCCAGCAGCCTGACAGGGTACGCCGCTGAAGCTTTCTTT
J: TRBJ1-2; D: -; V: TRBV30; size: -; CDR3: CAWSVGLIYGYTF; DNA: TGTGCCTGGAGTGTTGGACTTATCTATGGCTACACCTTC
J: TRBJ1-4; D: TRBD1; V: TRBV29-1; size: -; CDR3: CSVDSGGSEKLFF; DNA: TGCAGCGTTGATTCAGGGGGAAGCGAAAAACTGTTTTTT
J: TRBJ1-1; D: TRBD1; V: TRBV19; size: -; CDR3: CASSAGTGRAFTEAFF; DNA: TGTGCCAGTAGTGCCGGGACAGGTCGCGCGTTTACTGAAGCTTTCTTT
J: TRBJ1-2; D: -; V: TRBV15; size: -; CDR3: CATSRGGGPGGYTF; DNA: TGTGCCACCAGCAGAGGTGGAGGGCCGGGCGGCTACACCTTC
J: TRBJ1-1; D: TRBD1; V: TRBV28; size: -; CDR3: CASSLSQDRGLGFF; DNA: TGTGCCAGCAGTTTATCGCAGGACAGGGGTTTAGGGTTCTTT
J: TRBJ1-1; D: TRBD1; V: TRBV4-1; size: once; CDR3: CASSETGPGEAFF; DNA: TGCGCCAGCAGCGAGACAGGGCCGGGGGAAGCTTTCTTT
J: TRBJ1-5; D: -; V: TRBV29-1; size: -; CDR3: CSVVDRDQPQHF; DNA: TGCAGCGTCGTAGACCGGGATCAGCCCCAGCATTTT
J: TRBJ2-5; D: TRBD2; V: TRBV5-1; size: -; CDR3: CASSFRTSEETQYF; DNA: TGCGCCAGCAGCTTCCGGACTAGTGAAGAGACCCAGTACTTC
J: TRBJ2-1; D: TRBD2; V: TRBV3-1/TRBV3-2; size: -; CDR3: CASGGLANEQFF; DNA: TGTGCCAGCGGCGGACTAGCCAATGAGCAGTTCTTC
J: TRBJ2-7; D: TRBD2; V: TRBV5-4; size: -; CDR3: CASSSGASYEQYF; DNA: TGTGCCAGCAGCAGCGGGGCTTCCTACGAGCAGTACTTC
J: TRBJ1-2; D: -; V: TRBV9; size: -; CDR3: CASSDDRTAVYGYTF; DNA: TGTGCCAGCAGTGATGATAGGACAGCAGTCTATGGCTACACCTTC
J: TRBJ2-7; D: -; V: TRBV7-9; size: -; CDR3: CASSLELTYEQYF; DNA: TGTGCCAGCAGCTTAGAACTAACCTACGAGCAGTACTTC
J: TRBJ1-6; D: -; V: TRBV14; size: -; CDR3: CASSQFQGMSPLHF; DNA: TGTGCCAGCAGCCAATTTCAGGGAATGTCACCCCTCCACTTT
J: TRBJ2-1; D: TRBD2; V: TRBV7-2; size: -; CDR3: CASSPTSGRYNEQFF; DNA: TGTGCCAGCAGCCCCACTAGCGGGAGGTACAATGAGCAGTTCTTC
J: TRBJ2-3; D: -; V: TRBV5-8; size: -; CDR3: CASSLHRGADTQYF; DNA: TGTGCCAGCAGCTTGCACCGCGGGGCAGATACGCAGTATTTT
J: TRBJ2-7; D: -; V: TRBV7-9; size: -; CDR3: CASSLGSRGEQYF; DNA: TGTGCCAGCAGCTTAGGGTCTCGGGGCGAGCAGTACTTC
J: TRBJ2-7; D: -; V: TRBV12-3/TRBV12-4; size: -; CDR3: CASSFSSEQYF; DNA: TGTGCCAGCAGTTTTTCCTCCGAGCAGTACTTC
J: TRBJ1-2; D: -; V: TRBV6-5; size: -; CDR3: CASRQVYGYTF; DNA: TGTGCCAGCAGGCAGGTTTATGGCTACACCTTC
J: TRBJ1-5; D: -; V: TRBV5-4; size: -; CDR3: CASSFGPGNQPQHF; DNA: TGTGCCAGCAGCTTCGGTCCGGGTAATCAGCCCCAGCATTTT
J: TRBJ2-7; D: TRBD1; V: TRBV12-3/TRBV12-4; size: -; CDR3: CASRVTGVDEQYF; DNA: TGTGCCAGCAGGGTGACAGGGGTGGACGAGCAGTACTTC
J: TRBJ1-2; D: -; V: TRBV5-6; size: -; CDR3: CASSFGQSNYGYTF; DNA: TGTGCCAGCAGCTTCGGACAGTCAAACTATGGCTACACCTTC
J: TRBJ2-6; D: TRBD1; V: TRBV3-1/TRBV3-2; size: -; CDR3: CASSPSGQGAEGANVLTF; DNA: TGTGCCAGCAGCCCCTCAGGACAGGGGGCGGAAGGGGCCAACGTCCTGACTTTC
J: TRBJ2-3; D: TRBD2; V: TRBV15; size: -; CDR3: CATSRAAGAITDTQYF; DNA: TGTGCCACCAGCAGAGCAGCGGGAGCCATCACAGATACGCAGTATTTT
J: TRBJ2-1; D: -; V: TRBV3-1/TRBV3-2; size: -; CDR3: CASSQDPASSYNEQFF; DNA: TGTGCCAGCAGCCAAGATCCGGCTAGCTCCTACAATGAGCAGTTCTTC
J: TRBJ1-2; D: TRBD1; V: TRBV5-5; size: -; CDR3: CASSLLQGVAHGYTF; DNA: TGTGCCAGCAGCTTACTACAGGGGGTGGCTCATGGCTACACCTTC
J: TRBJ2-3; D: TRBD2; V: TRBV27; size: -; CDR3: CASSLSAGLAGTHLLLSQYF; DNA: TGTGCCAGCAGTTTATCAGCGGGACTAGCGGGTACCCACCTCCTTCTATCGCAGTATTTT
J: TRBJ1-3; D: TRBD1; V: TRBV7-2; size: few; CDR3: CASSPGQGGTPGNTIYF; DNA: TGTGCCAGCAGCCCAGGACAGGGGGGTACCCCTGGAAACACCATATATTTT
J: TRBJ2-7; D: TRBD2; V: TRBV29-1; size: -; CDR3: CSVKEREFYEQYF; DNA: TGCAGCGTTAAAGAGCGGGAGTTCTACGAGCAGTACTTC
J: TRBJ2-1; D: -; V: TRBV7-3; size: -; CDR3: CASSQGTLWGNEQFF; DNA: TGTGCCAGCTCACAGGGGACTCTCTGGGGGAATGAGCAGTTCTTC
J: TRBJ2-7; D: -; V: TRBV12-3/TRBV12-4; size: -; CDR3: CASSRRMVAEQYF; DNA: TGTGCCAGCAGTCGCAGGATGGTGGCCGAGCAGTACTTC
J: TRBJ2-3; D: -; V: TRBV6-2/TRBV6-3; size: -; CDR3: CASSPVVPDTQYF; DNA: TGTGCCAGCAGTCCGGTAGTCCCAGATACGCAGTATTTT
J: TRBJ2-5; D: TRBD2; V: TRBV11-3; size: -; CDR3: CASSRTSRETQYF; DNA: TGTGCCAGCAGCCGGACTAGCCGAGAGACCCAGTACTTC
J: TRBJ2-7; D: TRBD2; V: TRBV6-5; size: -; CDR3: CASSYGLAGDEQYF; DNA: TGTGCCAGCAGTTACGGACTAGCGGGAGACGAGCAGTACTTC
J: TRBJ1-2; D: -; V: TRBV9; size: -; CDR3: CASSVASGNYGYTF; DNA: TGTGCCAGCAGCGTAGCTTCAGGGAACTATGGCTACACCTTC
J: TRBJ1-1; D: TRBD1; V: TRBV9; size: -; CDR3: CASSTEGQMNTEAFF; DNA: TGTGCCAGCAGCACCGAGGGACAGATGAACACTGAAGCTTTCTTT
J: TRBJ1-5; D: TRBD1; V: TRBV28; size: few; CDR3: CASSWDRRGNQPQHF; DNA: TGTGCCAGCAGTTGGGACAGGAGGGGCAATCAGCCCCAGCATTTT
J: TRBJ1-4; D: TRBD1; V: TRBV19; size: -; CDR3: CASMLGQGSEKLFF; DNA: TGTGCCAGTATGTTGGGACAGGGGAGTGAAAAACTGTTTTTT
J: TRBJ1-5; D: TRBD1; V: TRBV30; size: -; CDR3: CAWSATGVSQHF; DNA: TGTGCCTGGAGTGCTACAGGGGTGTCCCAGCATTTT
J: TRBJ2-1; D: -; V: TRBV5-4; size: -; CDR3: CASSLRRAYNEQFF; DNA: TGTGCCAGCAGCTTGAGGCGGGCATACAATGAGCAGTTCTTC
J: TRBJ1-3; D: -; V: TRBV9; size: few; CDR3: CASSLAGDSGNTIYF; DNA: TGTGCCAGCAGTCTGGCGGGAGACTCTGGAAACACCATATATTTT
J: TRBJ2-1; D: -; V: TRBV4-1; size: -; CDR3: CASSQAPLSGGNNEQFF; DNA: TGCGCCAGCAGCCAAGCTCCACTGTCGGGGGGCAACAATGAGCAGTTCTTC
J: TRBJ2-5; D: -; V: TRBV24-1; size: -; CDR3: CATSPPGKTTTQETQYF; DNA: TGTGCCACCAGTCCCCCGGGGAAGACAACCACCCAAGAGACCCAGTACTTC